One and the same sample provided the 32 T cell receptor beta chains below, sequenced in a study of shared clonotypes between healthy human individuals. The repertoire was sequenced with immunoSEQ multiplex PCR; TCRdb's copy has only in-frame clones and lacks some. The data hold around 2,100,000 clones, with about 95% observed a single time. CD45RO-negative CD8 cells positively selected for CCR7 made up the naive population, which excluded terminally differentiated effector memory CD45RA+ cells. Sequenced: naive CD8+ T cells sorted from blood. The receptors derive from a man younger than 30 in good health.

This clone was recorded only once. The V call is TRBV6-5, the J call TRBJ1-2; possible D gene TRBD1, 5 bases. Germline CDR1 is MNHEY and CDR2 is SVGAGI. CDR3 length: 14 amino acids. The V and J ends lost 2 bases and 4 bases respectively, with 11 bases between them. CDR3 DNA: TGTGCCAGCAGTTACGTTGGGGGGGGCTATGGCTACACCTTC. Amino acids: CASSYVGGGYGYTF.

V is TRBV6-5 and J is TRBJ2-7; D is uncertain. CDR1 and CDR2 (germline): MNHEY, SVGAGI. CDR3 size: 13 residues. Trimming removed 6 bases from V and 1 base from J, with 10 bases in between. CDR3 in amino acids: CASSLYESYEQYF. CDR3 nucleotides: TGTGCCAGCAGCTTATATGAATCCTACGAGCAGTACTTC.

In this sample, this clone turned up once. J is TRBJ1-1 and V is TRBV13; D is unresolved. This CDR3 spans 16 amino acids. V was pared by 2 bases and J by 6 bases, with 19 bases between. Germline CDR1 reads PRHDT; CDR2 reads FYEKMQ (reference sequence). The CDR3 DNA sequence: TGTGCCAGCAGCTTATCAATGGGTCCTACAATCGCTGAAGCTTTCTTT. Amino acid sequence: CASSLSMGPTIAEAFF. The full variable domain, rest sourced from reference TRBV13 and TRBJ1-1, is AAGVIQSPRHLIKEKRETATLKCYPIPRHDTVYWYQQGPGQDPQFLISFYEKMQSDKGSIPDRFSAQQFSDYHSELNMSSLELGDSALYFCASSLSMGPTIAEAFFGQGTRLTVV.

This chain uses TRBV5-1 with TRBJ1-1; unclear D gene. V was clipped by 0 bases and J by 1 base, with 10 bases between them. This CDR3 comprises 15 residues. CDR1 is SGHRS, CDR2 YFSETQ, per germline. The CDR3 bases are TGCGCCAGCAGCTTGGATTTGGCCCCGAACACTGAAGCTTTCTTT. The encoded protein is CASSLDLAPNTEAFF.

This chain connects TRBV21-1 to TRBJ2-2; TRBD1 is the table's D call and was not checked against the DNA. TRBV21-1 is given as a pseudogene. The CDR3 loop spans 18 amino acids. CDR3: CASSKHADRSLNTGELFF. CDR3 DNA: TGTGCCAGCAGCAAACACGCAGACAGGAGTCTTAACACCGGGGAGCTGTTTTTT.

This clone was counted once. The chain has TRBV11-2 and TRBJ1-1; TRBD1 matches 7 bases. Germline CDR1 and CDR2: SGHAT and FQNNGV. Trimming cost V 5 bases and J 6 bases; bases outside gene matches: 6. This CDR3 contains 13 residues. CDR3 region: CASSPHRGPEAFF. CDR3 sequence (DNA): TGTGCCAGCAGCCCCCATAGGGGGCCTGAAGCTTTCTTT.

V gene TRBV30 combines with J gene TRBJ2-2; D may be TRBD1 (5 bases). CDR1 and CDR2 from the germline V gene are GTSNPN and SVGIG (reference sequence). CDR3 size: 14 residues. V was pared by 0 bases and J by 5 bases, with 10 bases between. Here the CDR3 reads CAWSVPGNTGELFF. The CDR3, as DNA: TGTGCCTGGAGTGTACCAGGGAATACCGGGGAGCTGTTTTTT.

The chain links TRBV9 to TRBJ1-2, with D possibly matching TRBD1 (5 bases). Trimming removed 0 bases at V and 6 bases at J, with 24 bases between. Germline V gives CDR1 SGDLS, CDR2 YYNGEE. CDR3 size: 18 residues. CDR3 DNA: TGTGCCAGCAGCGTAGGTCATCTTGGGACGGAAATTTACGATGGCTACACCTTC. Translating it yields CASSVGHLGTEIYDGYTF. Based on the CDR3 plus reference TRBV9 and TRBJ1-2, the full variable domain is DSGVTQTPKHLITATGQRVTLRCSPRSGDLSVYWYQQSLDQGLQFLIQYYNGEERAKGNILERFSAQQFPDLHSELNLSSLELGDSALYFCASSVGHLGTEIYDGYTFGSGTRLTVV.

J is TRBJ2-7 and V is TRBV4-1; weak D call: TRBD2 (6 bases). This CDR3 spans 16 amino acids. The germline V and J ends were trimmed by 4 bases and 2 bases, with 18 bases remaining between them. CDR1 and CDR2 (germline): MGHRA, YSYEKL. The CDR3 sequence is CASSPHDWRETYEQYF. The DNA of the CDR3 is TGCGCCAGCAGCCCACACGACTGGAGGGAAACCTACGAGCAGTACTTC.

The chain has TRBV7-3 and TRBJ1-6; 7 nucleotides match TRBD1. CDR1 is SGHTA and CDR2 is FQGTGA in the germline V gene. Trimming cost V 1 base and J 8 bases; bases outside gene matches: 11. The CDR3 extends over 17 amino acids. CDR3 sequence reads: CASSLRRCRTGYSPLHF. In DNA, the CDR3 is TGTGCCAGCAGCTTAAGGCGATGCAGGACAGGTTATTCACCCCTCCACTTT.

This sequence joins TRBV10-2 and TRBJ2-7; 7 positions match TRBD2. J gave up 5 bases and V 0 bases, and 13 bases lay outside the gene matches. This CDR3 is built from 17 residues. Germline CDR1 WSHSY, CDR2 SAAADI. CDR3 sequence: CASSESVGEGLLDEQYF. The CDR3 nucleotides are TGCGCCAGCAGTGAGTCGGTGGGGGAGGGCCTCTTAGACGAGCAGTACTTC.

The chain uses TRBV11-2 and TRBJ2-7; 10 nucleotides line up with TRBD1. Germline V gene data show CDR1 as SGHAT and CDR2 as FQNNGV. V was clipped by 5 bases and J by 5 bases; unmatched bases: 6. The CDR3 runs to 14 residues. In DNA form, the CDR3 reads TGTGCCAGCAGCCCGGGACAGGGGTTACACGAGCAGTACTTC. Protein sequence: CASSPGQGLHEQYF.

The rearrangement joins TRBV5-8 to TRBJ2-1, with D unresolved. The CDR3 runs to 12 residues. Germline V gene lookup returns CDR1 SGHTS and CDR2 YDEGEE. Trimming removed 5 bases from V and 0 bases from J, with 3 bases in between. This CDR3 reads CASSRSYNEQFF. CDR3 sequence (DNA): TGTGCCAGCAGTCGCTCCTACAATGAGCAGTTCTTC. The whole variable domain, remainder taken from reference TRBV5-8 and TRBJ2-1, is EAGVTQSPTHLIKTRGQQATLRCSPISGHTSVYWYQQALGLGLQFLLWYDEGEERNRGNFPPRFSGRQFPNYSSELNVNALELEDSALYLCASSRSYNEQFFGPGTRLTVL.

This chain links TRBV27 with TRBJ2-5; D remains ambiguous. Germline CDR1 MNHEY, CDR2 SMNVEV (reference sequence). Trimming shortened V by 3 bases and J by 1 base, and 6 bases separated the two germline ends. The CDR3 length is 13 residues. CDR3 region: CASSLAFQETQYF. DNA for the CDR3: TGTGCCAGCAGTTTGGCCTTCCAAGAGACCCAGTACTTC.

V is TRBV9 and J is TRBJ2-7; 7 bases fit TRBD2. This CDR3 region has 15 residues. J gave up 4 bases and V 0 bases, and 7 bases lay outside the gene matches. Germline V lookup: CDR1 SGDLS, CDR2 YYNGEE. The CDR3 bases are TGTGCCAGCAGCGTAGGACTAGCAATGACATACGAGCAGTACTTC. This codes for CASSVGLAMTYEQYF.

As regards this clone: Other nucleotide sequences in the sample specify the same CDR3. V is TRBV6-5 and J is TRBJ2-3; TRBD1 matches 7 bases. The ends lost 2 bases at V and 4 bases at J; junction bases unmatched: 3. The CDR3 length is 14 residues. Looked up from germline, CDR1 is MNHEY and CDR2 is SVGAGI. Here the CDR3 reads CASSYLGGADTQYF. CDR3 nucleotide sequence: TGTGCCAGCAGTTACCTAGGGGGCGCAGATACGCAGTATTTT.

V is TRBV27 and J is TRBJ2-5; possible D gene TRBD2, 6 bases. The CDR3 spans 16 residues. The germline gives CDR1 MNHEY, CDR2 SMNVEV (reference sequence). V shed 0 bases and J shed 3 bases, with 14 bases lying between them. The CDR3 region has the DNA TGTGCCAGCAGTTTATCGTGGAGGGGCGAGGAAGAGACCCAGTACTTC. Protein: CASSLSWRGEEETQYF.

The rearrangement uses TRBV10-3 and TRBJ1-3, with D hard to call. Deletions cut 10 bases from V and 1 base from J, with 17 bases between. The CDR3 has 15 residues. Per germline, CDR1 ENHRY and CDR2 SYGVKD. The CDR3 DNA reads as TGTGCCACAAGACCCGACGGCTCTTCTGGAAACACCATATATTTT. It encodes CATRPDGSSGNTIYF.

The chain recombines TRBV5-1 with TRBJ2-7; tentative D call: TRBD2 (6 bases). From germline, CDR1 is SGHRS and CDR2 YFSETQ. V was pared by 3 bases and J by 6 bases, with 22 bases between. The CDR3 loop spans 16 amino acids. The CDR3 bases are TGCGCCAGCAGCTGGTGGGGGGACCAGGGAATTGCCGAGCAGTACTTC. Its translation is CASSWWGDQGIAEQYF.

This sequence joins TRBV9 and TRBJ2-1; possible D gene TRBD2, 6 bases. The CDR3 length is 17 residues. V dropped 4 bases and J dropped 0 bases, with 17 bases sitting between them. The germline CDR1 and CDR2 sequences are SGDLS and YYNGEE. The CDR3 here is CASSPKGLPSSYNEQFF. The CDR3 bases are TGTGCCAGCAGCCCCAAGGGACTCCCGAGCTCCTACAATGAGCAGTTCTTC.

The chain is built from TRBV5-5 and TRBJ2-7; maybe TRBD2 (6 bases). The CDR3 spans 15 residues. V was pared by 3 bases and J by 4 bases, with 17 bases between. Germline V lookup: CDR1 SGHKS, CDR2 YYEKEE (reference sequence). CDR3 in amino acids: CASSWGTDVLYEQYF. CDR3 bases: TGTGCCAGCAGCTGGGGGACTGACGTACTATACGAGCAGTACTTC.

The V gene is TRBV28, the J gene TRBJ2-5, with a possible D match to TRBD2 (6 bases). The CDR3 consists of 14 residues. Trimming shortened V by 1 base and J by 7 bases, and 13 bases separated the two germline ends. Germline V gene data show CDR1 as MDHEN and CDR2 as SYDVKM. The CDR3, as DNA: TGTGCCAGCAGTTTATATAAAGCCGGGGGGACCCAGTACTTC. Its protein is CASSLYKAGGTQYF. The variable domain in full, with the rest retrieved from reference TRBV28 and TRBJ2-5, is DVKVTQSSRYLVKRTGEKVFLECVQDMDHENMFWYRQDPGLGLRLIYFSYDVKMKEKGDIPEGYSVSREKKERFSLILESASTNQTSMYLCASSLYKAGGTQYFGPGTRLLVL.

The chain joins TRBV5-6 to TRBJ2-2; 9 positions agree with TRBD1. Germline V CDR1 and CDR2: SGHDT, YYEEEE. Unmatched junction bases numbered 12, after V lost 8 bases and J lost 4 bases. The CDR3 totals 16 residues. The CDR3 spells CASDFSGQGLTGELFF. As DNA, the CDR3 is TGTGCCAGTGATTTTTCGGGACAGGGACTCACCGGGGAGCTGTTTTTT. The full variable domain, rest sourced from reference TRBV5-6 and TRBJ2-2, is DAGVTQSPTHLIKTRGQQVTLRCSPKSGHDTVSWYQQALGQGPQFIFQYYEEEERQRGNFPDRFSGHQFPNYSSELNVNALLLGDSALYLCASDFSGQGLTGELFFGEGSRLTVL.

The chain uses TRBV16 and TRBJ1-1; D is undetermined. The CDR3 is 11 residues long. The germline gives CDR1 KGHSY, CDR2 FQNENV. Trimming removed 4 bases from V and 8 bases from J, with 8 bases in between. The CDR3 region has the DNA TGTGCCAGCAGCCTGCGTGGCGAAGCTTTCTTT. Its translation: CASSLRGEAFF.

The V and J genes are TRBV27 and TRBJ2-1; 16 bases are a match to TRBD2. V lost 5 bases to trimming and J lost 10 bases; unmatched junction nucleotides: 8. The CDR3 contains 16 residues. Germline assignment: CDR1 MNHEY and CDR2 SMNVEV (reference sequence). DNA for the CDR3: TGTGCCAGCAGTCCAACGGGACTAGCGGGGGGGCCGGAGCAGTTCTTC. Amino acid sequence: CASSPTGLAGGPEQFF.

The chain combines TRBV28 with TRBJ2-7; 9 nucleotides line up with TRBD1. Germline loops: CDR1 MDHEN, CDR2 SYDVKM. CDR3 size: 15 residues. The ends lost 2 bases at V and 2 bases at J; junction bases unmatched: 4. The CDR3 DNA follows: TGTGCCAGCAGTTTAAGTGGACAGGGGACCTACGAGCAGTACTTC. Protein product: CASSLSGQGTYEQYF.

This rearrangement joins TRBV2 to TRBJ2-7; 10 nucleotides agree with TRBD2. This CDR3 has 14 amino acids. The germline V gene has CDR1 SNHLY and CDR2 FYNNEI. Losses at the gene ends were 6 bases for V and 5 bases for J; bases not matched to a gene: 7. CDR3 bases: TGTGCCAGCAGCCTAGCGGGGGCCGGGCACGAGCAGTACTTC. Translation: CASSLAGAGHEQYF.

In its sample, this clone was seen once. This sequence joins TRBV9 and TRBJ2-5, with 10 nucleotides matching TRBD1. The CDR3 sequence is 14 residues long. J gave up 5 bases and V 3 bases, and 4 bases lay outside the gene matches. CDR1 is SGDLS and CDR2 is YYNGEE in the germline V gene. CDR3 coding DNA: TGTGCCAGCAGCGCGACAGGGGGCGTCGAGACCCAGTACTTC. Translating it yields CASSATGGVETQYF.

V usage is TRBV28 and J usage is TRBJ2-3; 7 bases align to TRBD2. Germline assignment: CDR1 MDHEN and CDR2 SYDVKM. This CDR3 is 16 amino acids long. Germline trimming cut 2 bases from V and 6 bases from J; bases unmatched to any gene: 11. CDR3 in DNA: TGTGCCAGCAGTTTAGACCCGGGACTATCCTTTGATACGCAGTATTTT. This gives the protein CASSLDPGLSFDTQYF.

This chain links TRBV6-1 with TRBJ2-2; TRBD1 might be the D (5 bases). Looked up from germline, CDR1 is MNHNS and CDR2 is SASEGT. This CDR3 is 15 amino acids long. With 1 base removed from V and 7 bases from J, the gap between germline ends came to 13 bases. The CDR3 sequence: CASSEGRTPGGELFF. For the CDR3, the DNA is TGTGCCAGCAGTGAAGGGCGGACACCCGGCGGGGAGCTGTTTTTT.

The chain uses TRBV4-1 and TRBJ1-2; TRBD1 matches at 7 bases. Looked up from germline, CDR1 is MGHRA and CDR2 is YSYEKL. V was pared by 5 bases and J by 6 bases, with 15 bases of the junction left unmatched. The CDR3 is 16 residues long. As DNA, the CDR3 is TGCGCCAGCAGCTTTCGAATTCCGGGACAGCAGGATGGCTACACCTTC. As protein: CASSFRIPGQQDGYTF.

The chain joins TRBV29-1 to TRBJ2-1, with 9 nucleotides matching TRBD1. The CDR3 length is 16 residues. The V and J ends lost 0 bases and 3 bases, in that order; junction bases with no gene match: 6. The germline V gene has CDR1 SQVTM and CDR2 ANQGSEA. CDR3 DNA: TGCAGCGTTGAAGATTTTAGGGGACAGGGCTACAATGAGCAGTTCTTC. Translation: CSVEDFRGQGYNEQFF.